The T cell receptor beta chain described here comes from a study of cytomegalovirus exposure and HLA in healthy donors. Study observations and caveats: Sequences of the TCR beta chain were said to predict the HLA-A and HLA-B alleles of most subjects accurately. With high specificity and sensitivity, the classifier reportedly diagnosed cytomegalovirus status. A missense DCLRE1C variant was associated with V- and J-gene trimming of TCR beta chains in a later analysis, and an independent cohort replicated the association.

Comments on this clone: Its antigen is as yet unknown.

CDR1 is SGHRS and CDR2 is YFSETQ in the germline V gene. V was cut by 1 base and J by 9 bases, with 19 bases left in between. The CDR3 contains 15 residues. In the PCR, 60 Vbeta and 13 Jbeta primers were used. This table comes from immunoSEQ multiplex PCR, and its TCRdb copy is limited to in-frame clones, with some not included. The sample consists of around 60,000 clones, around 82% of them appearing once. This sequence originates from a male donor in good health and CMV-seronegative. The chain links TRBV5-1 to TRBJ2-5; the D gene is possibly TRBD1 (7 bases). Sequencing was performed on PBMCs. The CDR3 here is CASSLQGGALSAQYF. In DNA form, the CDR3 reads TGCGCCAGCAGCTTGCAGGGGGGAGCCTTATCGGCCCAGTACTTC.